These 20 T cell receptor beta chains originate from one sample sequenced in a study of T cell repertoires in cytomegalovirus infection. MiXCR, run by TCRdb on the reads, gives a single entry per CDR3 protein. The sample has approximately 120,000 distinct CDR3 sequences; more than 30% are singletons. These receptors have no identified antigens. Sample: CD8+ T cells from cultured PBMCs, taken from culture after CMV antigen stimulation. The receptor source for this set is a human donor in good health (CMV status not recorded). Some clones in this sample may be carry-over from other donors' samples.

This clonotype was seen a handful of times. The V call is TRBV27, the J call TRBJ1-2; D is unclear. The ends were cut back, 3 bases at V and 6 bases at J, with 11 bases in the middle. Germline V lookup: CDR1 MNHEY, CDR2 SMNVEV (reference sequence). The CDR3 length is 13 residues. Here the CDR3 reads CASSFSTVDGYTF. CDR3 bases: TGTGCCAGCAGTTTTTCAACAGTCGATGGCTACACCTTC.

The chain uses TRBV4-1 and TRBJ2-1; D uncertain. Germline CDR1 is MGHRA and CDR2 is YSYEKL. V lost 9 bases to trimming and J lost 5 bases, with 8 bases between them. There are 11 residues in the CDR3. The CDR3 bases are TGCGCCAGTACAGTCGACAATGAGCAGTTCTTC. Protein: CASTVDNEQFF.

This clonotype was seen a handful of times. The V call is TRBV6-5, the J call TRBJ2-7; D is unresolved. CDR3 size: 14 residues. The V end was cut by 2 bases, the J end by 2 bases, with 10 bases between. In germline, CDR1 is MNHEY, CDR2 SVGAGI. In DNA, the CDR3 is TGTGCCAGCAGTTACCGTAGGGTTCCCTACGAGCAGTACTTC. Its translation: CASSYRRVPYEQYF.

This clonotype was counted ten times or more. The V call is TRBV6-5, the J call TRBJ2-7, with D tentatively TRBD2 (5 bases). The V end lost 4 bases, the J end lost 6 bases, and 16 bases lay between the germline ends. Germline V gene sequence: CDR1 MNHEY, CDR2 SVGAGI. The CDR3 extends over 14 amino acids. The DNA of the CDR3 is TGTGCCAGCAGTTCGTTCCGGGGTCGGGGCGAGCAGTACTTC. Translation gives CASSSFRGRGEQYF.

The table lists this clonotype with a few counts. The V call is TRBV7-9, the J call TRBJ2-3; 8 bases match TRBD1. The CDR3 runs to 17 residues. The J segment lost 0 bases and the V segment lost 5 bases, leaving 10 bases of the junction unmatched. CDR1 SEHNR and CDR2 FQNEAQ come from the germline V gene (reference sequence). CDR3 in DNA: TGTGCCAGCAGCGGAAGACAGGGGACCCGTAGCACAGATACGCAGTATTTT. Translating it yields CASSGRQGTRSTDTQYF.

This clonotype was found a few times. The chain is built from TRBV19 and TRBJ2-7; D might be TRBD1 (5 bases). V lost 8 bases and J lost 2, with 13 bases in between. Germline CDR1 is LNHDA and CDR2 is SQIVND (reference sequence). The CDR3 contains 13 residues. The CDR3 region is CASSSVTAYEQYF. CDR3 in DNA: TGTGCCAGTTCGTCTGTGACAGCCTACGAGCAGTACTTC.

The gene calls are TRBV4-1 and TRBJ1-2; 10 nucleotides agree with TRBD1. Germline V gene lookup returns CDR1 MGHRA and CDR2 YSYEKL. CDR3 length: 15 residues. The junction had 5 bases not matched to a gene; V was cut back by 3 bases and J by 4 bases. CDR3 in DNA: TGCGCCAGCAGCCACCCGGGACAGGGGCGCTATGGCTACACCTTC. The encoded protein is CASSHPGQGRYGYTF.

This clonotype was counted at least ten times. The chain is built from TRBV28 and TRBJ1-6; 9 bases align to TRBD1. The CDR3 is made up of 15 amino acids. Per germline, CDR1 MDHEN and CDR2 SYDVKM. V was clipped by 5 bases and J by 15 bases; unmatched bases: 14. The CDR3 here is CASSPLLGTGRLLHF. The CDR3 nucleotides are TGTGCCAGCAGTCCCCTCCTTGGGACAGGGCGACTCCTCCACTTT.

Only a few counts were recorded for this clonotype. V is TRBV12-3 or TRBV12-4 and J is TRBJ2-7; no firm D call. V was trimmed by 7 bases and J by 6 bases, leaving 10 bases between them. This CDR3 spans 11 amino acids. As DNA, the CDR3 is TGTGCCAGCAAGTTACATCGCGAGCAGTACTTC. Translated: CASKLHREQYF.

The chain employs TRBV6-5 and TRBJ1-5; D not certain. CDR1 is MNHEY and CDR2 is SVGAGI in the germline V gene. The V end lost 3 bases, the J end lost 0 bases, and 6 bases lay between the germline ends. This CDR3 spans 14 amino acids. As DNA, the CDR3 is TGTGCCAGCAGTTATCTTGGTAGCAATCAGCCCCAGCATTTT. Encoded protein: CASSYLGSNQPQHF.

The chain uses TRBV6-2 or TRBV6-3 and TRBJ2-7; TRBD2 matches at 8 bases. The germline V gene has CDR1 MNHEY and CDR2 SVGEGT. This CDR3 spans 14 amino acids. The J segment lost 3 bases and the V segment lost 5 bases, leaving 6 bases of the junction unmatched. Here the CDR3 reads CASSQRRGVYEQYF. As DNA, the CDR3 is TGTGCCAGCAGTCAACGGCGGGGGGTCTACGAGCAGTACTTC.

The chain recombines TRBV14 with TRBJ1-1; D ambiguous. CDR1 and CDR2 from the germline V gene are SGHDN and FVKESK. The CDR3 sequence is 17 residues long. Trimming pared 0 bases from V and 1 base from J, leaving 15 bases between. The CDR3 sequence: CASSQEFRIYGNTEAFF. As DNA, the CDR3 is TGTGCCAGCAGCCAAGAATTCCGTATATATGGGAACACTGAAGCTTTCTTT.

The chain employs TRBV24-1 and TRBJ2-1; D remains unclear. CDR1 and CDR2 from the germline V gene are KGHDR and SFDVKD. The CDR3 runs to 14 residues. V gave up 5 bases and J gave up 0 bases, with 7 bases separating them. The CDR3 here is CATSVPLSYNEQFF. DNA of the CDR3: TGTGCCACCAGTGTGCCGCTCTCCTACAATGAGCAGTTCTTC.

The chain combines TRBV25-1 with TRBJ2-5, with 8 bases identical to TRBD1. Germline V CDR1 and CDR2: MGHDK, SYGVNS. CDR3 length: 17 amino acids. V lost 1 base and J lost 5; bases outside the gene matches: 12. CDR3 sequence: CASSELGPLQGAETQYF. In nucleotides, the CDR3 is TGTGCCAGCAGTGAATTAGGGCCCCTTCAGGGGGCGGAGACCCAGTACTTC.

This sequence joins TRBV7-6 and TRBJ2-6; D ambiguous. Germline CDR1 SGHVS, CDR2 FNYEAQ. Deletions cut 5 bases from V and 9 bases from J, with 14 bases between. The CDR3 runs to 14 residues. Written as DNA, the CDR3 is TGTGCCAGCAGCCCCTCGATAGGCCTCAACGTCCTGACTTTC. Translated: CASSPSIGLNVLTF.

The chain combines TRBV7-9 with TRBJ2-1, with 10 bases fitting TRBD2. This CDR3 contains 18 residues. Germline loops: CDR1 SEHNR, CDR2 FQNEAQ (reference sequence). V gave up 3 bases and J gave up 0 bases; unmatched junction bases: 8. CDR3 nucleotide sequence: TGTGCCAGCAGCTTTAGGGCTAGCGGGGGCAACTCCTACAATGAGCAGTTCTTC. Residues: CASSFRASGGNSYNEQFF.

The chain couples TRBV6-1 to TRBJ1-2; D is ambiguous. Deletions cut 6 bases from V and 5 bases from J, with 28 bases between. Germline CDR1 and CDR2: MNHNS and SASEGT. The CDR3 runs 18 residues. For the CDR3, the DNA is TGTGCCAGCAGCCACCCTTTGGACGGAGGCGGTTCGCGATATGGCTACACCTTC. The encoded protein is CASSHPLDGGGSRYGYTF.

The chain carries TRBV20-1 and TRBJ1-4, with unresolved D. Deletions cut 7 bases from V and 2 bases from J, with 14 bases between. CDR1 is DFQATT and CDR2 is SNEGSKA in the germline V gene (reference sequence). The CDR3 is 14 residues long. The chain's CDR3 is CSVLPRRTNEKLFF. The CDR3 nucleotides are TGCAGTGTTTTACCCAGGCGTACTAATGAAAAACTGTTTTTT.

DNA for the CDR3: TGTGCCAGCAGCCCCCCGGGGGTACGAAGCGGCTACACCTTC. This codes for CASSPPGVRSGYTF. The chain uses TRBV7-4 and TRBJ1-2, with D tentatively TRBD1 (5 bases). V dropped 5 bases and J dropped 8 bases, with 18 bases sitting between them. The CDR3 has 14 amino acids. Germline V gene lookup returns CDR1 SGHVT and CDR2 SQSDAQ.

V is TRBV19 and J is TRBJ2-3, with D perhaps TRBD1 or TRBD2 (6 bases each). The CDR3 extends over 15 amino acids. The V end lost 1 base, the J end lost 6 bases, and 14 bases lay between the germline ends. The germline CDR1 and CDR2 sequences are LNHDA and SQIVND (reference sequence). Written as DNA, the CDR3 is TGTGCCAGTAGTATAGCGTCGGGGGCCGGGGATACGCAGTATTTT. Translation: CASSIASGAGDTQYF.